This entry concerns a single TCR beta chain. V was pared by 4 bases and J by 5 bases, with 16 bases of the junction left unmatched. Germline V gene lookup returns CDR1 MNHNS and CDR2 SASEGT. There are 20 residues in the CDR3. Sequenced by immunoSEQ multiplex PCR; TCRdb stores in-frame clones only, minus some. The repertoire holds around 990,000 clones, about 80% seen once, with approximately 0.9% in the top ten. This entry belongs to a study of shared clonotypes between healthy human individuals. The source material was memory CD4+ T cells from PBMCs. This sample's subset: CD45RA-negative fraction. The receptor was derived from a man aged 18 to 30 in good health. Some clones in this sample may be carry-over from other donors' samples. The genes are TRBV6-1 and TRBJ2-3; 15 bases fit TRBD2. The CDR3 DNA reads as TGTGCCAGCAGTGGGGGGACTAGCGGGAGGCCCCTGGGAGGGGTAGATACGCAGTATTTT. Translating gives CASSGGTSGRPLGGVDTQYF.